These T cell receptor beta chains were read from a single sample in a study of shared clonotypes between healthy human individuals. Assay used: immunoSEQ multiplex PCR; TCRdb lists only in-frame clones, some missing. Here the sample spans approximately 1,500,000 clones, approximately 97% being singletons. Sequenced: naive CD4+ T cells sorted from blood. These receptors were taken from a man younger than 40 in good health. Both conserved end residues are trimmed from each CDR3.

V: TRBV7-3
CDR3: ASSFRSGELF

V: TRBV5-1
CDR3: ASSLDGARYEQY

V: TRBV5-1
CDR3: ASSEGVYGELF

V: TRBV1
CDR3: TSSQDRRGAPF

V: TRBV5-6
CDR3: ASSLRPTDTQY

V: TRBV28
CDR3: ASRLERVTEKLF

V: TRBV6-5
CDR3: ASRPTRSRNTEAF

V: TRBV5-1
CDR3: ASSTEQGFYTEAF

V: TRBV5-4
CDR3: ASSLARRAGEAF

V: TRBV9
CDR3: ASSLTGGNTEAF

V: TRBV29-1
CDR3: SVVLQASYNEQF

V: TRBV9
CDR3: ASSVGGTGGNTIY

V: TRBV14
CDR3: ASSLLGGGEETQY

V: TRBV5-1
CDR3: ASSYSPVGQTNVLT

V: TRBV10-1
CDR3: ASSENQGGAGTGELF

V: TRBV18
CDR3: ASSPESYEQY

V: TRBV14
CDR3: ASSFRLAGAWGQENNEQF

V: TRBV14
CDR3: ASSQGLRIQETQY

V: TRBV10-1
CDR3: ASTYSGGVSYEQY

V: TRBV5-4
CDR3: ASSLGLAEEQY

V: TRBV4-3
CDR3: ASSQGLGVPNEQF

V: TRBV4-1
CDR3: ASSQADSLAKNIQY

V: TRBV7-2
CDR3: ASSLARAGSTEEQY

V: TRBV7-2
CDR3: ASSPRQGSYNEQF

V: TRBV10-3
CDR3: ASRQGEQPQH

V: TRBV7-9
CDR3: ASSLYGGQGNEQF

V: TRBV6-1
CDR3: ASSTRHPETQY

V: TRBV5-6
CDR3: ASSLEGAYEQY

V: TRBV27
CDR3: ASSSGEPGANVLT

V: TRBV9
CDR3: ASSVATRTDTQY

V: TRBV19
CDR3: ASSLRERIPYNEQF

V: TRBV2
CDR3: ASSASMNTEAF

V: TRBV7-2
CDR3: ASSPGTGSELF

V: TRBV5-1
CDR3: ASSLVVLGKETQY

V: TRBV18
CDR3: ASSRDRLSNQPQH

V: TRBV10-2
CDR3: ASRLGQGYGYT

V: TRBV4-3
CDR3: ASSQLPSSGITTDTQY

V: TRBV7-8
CDR3: ASSQGFSNQPQH

V: TRBV5-1
CDR3: ASSDREGSYNEQF

V: TRBV9
CDR3: ASSPLDGYEQY

V: TRBV7-2
CDR3: ASSLPLYEQY

V: TRBV11-2
CDR3: ASRGTGNTGELF

V: TRBV7-8
CDR3: ASSLPRDPFTGELF

V: TRBV5-6
CDR3: ASSLVDRQVLGYT

V: TRBV10-3
CDR3: AISARREATNEKLF

V: TRBV28
CDR3: ASSLTGVQETQY

V: TRBV7-2
CDR3: ASSVRGVGELF